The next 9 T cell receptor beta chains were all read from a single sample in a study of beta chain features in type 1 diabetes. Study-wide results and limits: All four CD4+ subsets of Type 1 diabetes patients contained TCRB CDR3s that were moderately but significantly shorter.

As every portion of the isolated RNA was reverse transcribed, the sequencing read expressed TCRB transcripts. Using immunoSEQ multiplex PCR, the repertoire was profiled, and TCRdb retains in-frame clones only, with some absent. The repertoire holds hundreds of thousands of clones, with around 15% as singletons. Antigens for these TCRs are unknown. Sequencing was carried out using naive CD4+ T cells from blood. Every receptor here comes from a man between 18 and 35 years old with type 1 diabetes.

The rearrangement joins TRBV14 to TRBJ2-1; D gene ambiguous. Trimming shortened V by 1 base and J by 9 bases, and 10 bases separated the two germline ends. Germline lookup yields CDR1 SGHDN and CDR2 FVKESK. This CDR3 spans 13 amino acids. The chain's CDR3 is CASSQAGVPEQFF. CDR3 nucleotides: TGTGCCAGCAGCCAAGCCGGCGTCCCTGAGCAGTTCTTC.

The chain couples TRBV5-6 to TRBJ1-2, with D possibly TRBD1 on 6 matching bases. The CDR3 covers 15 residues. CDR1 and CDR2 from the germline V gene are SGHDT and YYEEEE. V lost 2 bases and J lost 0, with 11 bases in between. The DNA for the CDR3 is TGTGCCAGCAGCTTTTCCGACAGGACTAACTATGGCTACACCTTC. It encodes CASSFSDRTNYGYTF.

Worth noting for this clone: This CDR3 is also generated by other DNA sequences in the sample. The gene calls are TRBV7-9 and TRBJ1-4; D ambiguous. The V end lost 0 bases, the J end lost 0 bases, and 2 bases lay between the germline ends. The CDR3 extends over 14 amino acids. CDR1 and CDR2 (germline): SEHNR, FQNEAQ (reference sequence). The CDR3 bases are TGTGCCAGCAGCTTAGCTGCAACTAATGAAAAACTGTTTTTT. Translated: CASSLAATNEKLFF.

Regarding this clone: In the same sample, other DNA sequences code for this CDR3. The CDR3 DNA sequence: TGTGCCAGCTCACCCCGGAGTGCAGATACGCAGTATTTT. Translating it yields CASSPRSADTQYF. V usage is TRBV18 and J usage is TRBJ2-3; D unclear. This CDR3 is built from 13 residues. V lost 3 bases and J 4 bases, leaving 8 bases between the germline ends. Germline-derived CDR1 and CDR2 are KGHSH and LQKENI.

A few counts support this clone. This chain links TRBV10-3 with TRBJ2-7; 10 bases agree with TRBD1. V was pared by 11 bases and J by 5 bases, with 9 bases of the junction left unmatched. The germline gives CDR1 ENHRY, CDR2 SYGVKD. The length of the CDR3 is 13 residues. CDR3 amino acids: CAFGTGEIHEQYF. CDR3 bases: TGTGCCTTTGGGACAGGGGAAATCCACGAGCAGTACTTC.

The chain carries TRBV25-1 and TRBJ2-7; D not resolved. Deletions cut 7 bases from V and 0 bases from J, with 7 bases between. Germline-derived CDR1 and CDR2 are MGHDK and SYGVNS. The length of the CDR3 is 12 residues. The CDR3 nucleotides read TGTGCCAGCAAATCCCCCTCCTACGAGCAGTACTTC. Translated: CASKSPSYEQYF.

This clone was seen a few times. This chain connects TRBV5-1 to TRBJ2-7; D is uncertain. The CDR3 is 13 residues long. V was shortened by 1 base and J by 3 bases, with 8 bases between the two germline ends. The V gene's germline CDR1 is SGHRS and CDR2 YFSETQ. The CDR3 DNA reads TGCGCCAGCAGCTTGTCGTCCAACTACGAGCAGTACTTC. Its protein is CASSLSSNYEQYF.

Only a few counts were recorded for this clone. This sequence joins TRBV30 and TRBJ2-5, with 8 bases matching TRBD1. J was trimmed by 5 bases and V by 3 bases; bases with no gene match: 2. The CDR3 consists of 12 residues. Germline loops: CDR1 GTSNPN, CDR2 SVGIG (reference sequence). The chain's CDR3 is CAWSGDRETQYF. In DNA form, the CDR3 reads TGTGCCTGGAGCGGGGACAGGGAGACCCAGTACTTC.

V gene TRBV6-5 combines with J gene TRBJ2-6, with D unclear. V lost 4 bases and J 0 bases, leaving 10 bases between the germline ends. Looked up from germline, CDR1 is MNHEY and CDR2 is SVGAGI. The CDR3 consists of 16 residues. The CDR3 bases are TGTGCCAGCAGTTCTCCTGGCCCCTCTGGGGCCAACGTCCTGACTTTC. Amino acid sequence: CASSSPGPSGANVLTF.